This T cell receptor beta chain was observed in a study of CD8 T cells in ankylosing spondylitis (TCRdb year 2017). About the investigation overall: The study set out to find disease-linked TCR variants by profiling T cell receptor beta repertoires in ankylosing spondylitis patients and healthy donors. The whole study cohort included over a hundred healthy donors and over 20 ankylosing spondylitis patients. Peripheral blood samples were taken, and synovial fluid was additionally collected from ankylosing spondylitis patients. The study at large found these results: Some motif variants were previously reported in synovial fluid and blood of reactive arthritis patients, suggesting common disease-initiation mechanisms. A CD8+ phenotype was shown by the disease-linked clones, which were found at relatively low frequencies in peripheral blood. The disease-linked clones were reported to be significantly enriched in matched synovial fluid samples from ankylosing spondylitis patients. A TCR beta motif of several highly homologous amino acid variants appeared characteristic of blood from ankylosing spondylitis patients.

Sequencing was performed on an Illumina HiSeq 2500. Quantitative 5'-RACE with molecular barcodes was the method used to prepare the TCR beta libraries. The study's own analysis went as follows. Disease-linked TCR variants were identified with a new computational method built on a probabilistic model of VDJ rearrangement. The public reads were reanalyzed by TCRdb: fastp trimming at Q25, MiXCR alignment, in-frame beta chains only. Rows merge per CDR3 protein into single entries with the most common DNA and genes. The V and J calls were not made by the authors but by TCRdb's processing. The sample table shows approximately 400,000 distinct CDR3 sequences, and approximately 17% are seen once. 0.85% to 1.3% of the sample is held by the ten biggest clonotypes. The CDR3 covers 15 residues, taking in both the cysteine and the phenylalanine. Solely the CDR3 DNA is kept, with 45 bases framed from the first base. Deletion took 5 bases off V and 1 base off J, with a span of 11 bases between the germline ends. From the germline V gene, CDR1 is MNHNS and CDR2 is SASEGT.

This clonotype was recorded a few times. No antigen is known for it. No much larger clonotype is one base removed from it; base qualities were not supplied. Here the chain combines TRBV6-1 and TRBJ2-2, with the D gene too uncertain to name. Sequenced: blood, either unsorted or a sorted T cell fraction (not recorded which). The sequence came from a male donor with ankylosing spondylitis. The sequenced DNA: TGTGCCAGCAGTCAAGACCGAAAGAACACCGGGGAGCTGTTTTTT. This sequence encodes CASSQDRKNTGELFF.